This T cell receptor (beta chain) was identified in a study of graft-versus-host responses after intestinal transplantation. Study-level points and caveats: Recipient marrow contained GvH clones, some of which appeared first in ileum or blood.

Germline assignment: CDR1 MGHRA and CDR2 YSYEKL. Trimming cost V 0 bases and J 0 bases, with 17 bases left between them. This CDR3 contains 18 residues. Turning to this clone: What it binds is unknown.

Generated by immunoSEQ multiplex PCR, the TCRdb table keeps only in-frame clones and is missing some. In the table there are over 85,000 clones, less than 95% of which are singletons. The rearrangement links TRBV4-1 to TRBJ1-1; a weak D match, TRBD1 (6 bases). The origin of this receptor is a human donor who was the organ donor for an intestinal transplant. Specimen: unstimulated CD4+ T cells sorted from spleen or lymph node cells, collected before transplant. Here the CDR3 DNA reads TGCGCCAGCAGCCAAGATTTGCGGGGGGCCAGGGTGAACACTGAAGCTTTCTTT. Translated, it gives CASSQDLRGARVNTEAFF.